This T cell receptor (beta chain) was recovered during a study of blood T cell repertoires in COVID-19. Whole-study context: Collection of acute and convalescent COVID-19 samples took place in the United States, Italy and Spain. Sources were T cells, B-cell-depleted T cells, or PBMCs; the material itself was cDNA or gDNA.

Germline V gene sequence: CDR1 SGHVS, CDR2 FQNEAQ. This CDR3 has 15 residues. Trimming took off 0 bases at V and 4 bases at J, with 9 bases between the two ends. Original handling: Using reference gene primer amplification, nucleated cell counts were estimated. The method was immunoSEQ multiplex PCR; TCRdb's version includes in-frame clones alone and lacks a portion of them. D and trimming were read from the DNA, whereas the V and J calls and clone size are those reported in that table. The sample holds 15,000 to 20,000 clones, roughly 81% seen once. Material for sequencing was peripheral blood. This sequence originates from a man in his sixties with acute or convalescent COVID-19. V gene TRBV7-8 combines with J gene TRBJ1-4; D unclear. The CDR3: CASSLASGVNEKLFF. CDR3 DNA sequence: TGTGCCAGCAGCTTAGCAAGCGGGGTTAATGAAAAACTGTTTTTT.